This TCR beta chain was obtained from a study of CD8 T cells in ankylosing spondylitis. V was pared by 7 bases and J by 5 bases, with 11 bases of the junction left unmatched. Germline lookup yields CDR1 SGHTA and CDR2 FQGTGA. The CDR3 length is 15 residues. Via MiXCR, TCRdb re-called the 5' RACE reads, giving one row per CDR3 protein. Among hundreds of thousands of distinct CDR3 sequences listed, roughly 25% were seen once. J is TRBJ2-7 and V is TRBV7-3, with 10 bases identical to TRBD2. The clonotype originates from a male donor with ankylosing spondylitis or in good health (not recorded which). Sequencing input: blood, either unsorted or a sorted T cell fraction (not recorded which). CDR3 residues: CASIPMGLAGDEQYF. The DNA for the CDR3 is TGTGCCAGCATCCCCATGGGGCTAGCGGGAGACGAGCAGTACTTC. Drawing the rest from reference TRBV7-3 and TRBJ2-7, the complete variable domain is GAGVSQTPSNKVTEKGKYVELRCDPISGHTALYWYRQSLGQGPEFLIYFQGTGAADDSGLPNDRFFAVRPEGSVSTLKIQRTERGDSAVYLCASIPMGLAGDEQYFGPGTRLTVT.